The TCR beta chain under discussion was sequenced for a study of blood T cell repertoires in COVID-19. Per the original data handling: From reference gene primer amplification, estimates of nucleated cell counts were derived. Sequencing was performed with immunoSEQ multiplex PCR; in TCRdb, only in-frame clones are kept and a portion is missing. The V and J calls and clone size are taken from that table; D and trimming were inferred from the DNA. The top ten clones hold roughly 1.6% of a sample with roughly 250,000 clones, around 87% of them seen once. The germline gives CDR1 MGHRA, CDR2 YSYEKL. The CDR3 has 17 amino acids. Trimming cost V 1 base and J 6 bases; bases outside gene matches: 11.

Specimen: PBMCs or T cells enriched from blood (not recorded which). The V call is TRBV4-1, the J call TRBJ2-1; 8 positions match TRBD2. This clonotype was sampled from a woman in her forties or fifties who had recovered from COVID-19. In DNA, the CDR3 is TGCGCCAGCAGCCAAGGGGTGGTAGCGGGGAAATTCAATGAGCAGTTCTTC. Translation: CASSQGVVAGKFNEQFF.